A selection of T cell receptor beta chains follows, all from one sample in a study of siplizumab effects on memory and regulatory T cells. Assay used: immunoSEQ multiplex PCR; TCRdb lists only in-frame clones, some missing. The sample holds 90,000 to 120,000 clones, more than 85% seen once. The specimen sequenced was CD4+ T cells sorted from blood. These receptor sequences come from a human donor in good health. Some clones in this sample may be carry-over from other donors' samples. Both conserved end residues are part of each CDR3.

j_call,cdr3_length,v_call,cdr3_aa
TRBJ2-1,13,TRBV18,CASTPSSYNEQFF
TRBJ2-7,15,TRBV5-5,CASSLASGDLYEQYF
TRBJ2-1,16,TRBV7-9,CASSLKSGQGRNEQFF
TRBJ2-7,14,TRBV18,CASSPPGLVYEQYF
TRBJ1-4,15,TRBV5-1,CASSVERPANEKLFF
TRBJ2-3,16,TRBV28,CASSLRGGGRTDTQYF
TRBJ1-5,13,TRBV27,CASSHRLDQPQHF
TRBJ2-1,17,TRBV9,CASSGRQSSETYNEQFF
TRBJ2-1,16,TRBV5-1,CASSSTPGPEGNEQFF
TRBJ1-2,13,TRBV19,CASSTRREVYLTF
TRBJ2-3,16,TRBV19,CASSMFQDPSTDTQYF
TRBJ1-2,14,TRBV7-9,CASSPPRVNYGYTF
TRBJ2-1,16,TRBV10-1,CASSEYTGSSYNEQFF
TRBJ1-1,16,TRBV5-5,CASSLTGQRMNTEAFF